This paragraph reports one T cell receptor beta chain. Trimming took off 0 bases at V and 5 bases at J, with 14 bases between the two ends. Per germline, CDR1 SGHVS and CDR2 FQNEAQ. This CDR3 region has 15 residues. Authors' analysis steps: Researchers report that nucleated cell counts were estimated from reference gene primer amplification. TCRdb's copy holds only in-frame clones and misses some; the assay was immunoSEQ multiplex PCR. That table gives V, J and clone size, and the DNA gave D and trimming. The sample has approximately 170,000 clones; approximately 91% are singletons. This sample was taken from a study of blood T cell repertoires in COVID-19. Looking at the study overall: COVID-19 samples, acute and convalescent, were from the United States, Italy and Spain. PBMCs, B-cell-depleted T cells, or T cells were the source of the cDNA or gDNA that made up the material.

This chain uses TRBV7-8 with TRBJ2-7; D possibly corresponds to TRBD1 (5 bases). What was sequenced was peripheral blood. The sequence was collected from a man aged 25 to 45 with acute or convalescent COVID-19. Written as DNA, the CDR3 is TGTGCCAGCAGCTTAGCGATGGGGCAGGTCAACGAGCAGTACTTC. It is translated as CASSLAMGQVNEQYF. The whole variable domain, remainder taken from reference TRBV7-8 and TRBJ2-7, is GAGVSQSPRYKVAKRGQDVALRCDPISGHVSLFWYQQALGQGPEFLTYFQNEAQLDKSGLPSDRFFAERPEGSVSTLKIQRTQQEDSAVYLCASSLAMGQVNEQYFGPGTRLTVT.